Below are 20 T cell receptor beta chains sequenced from a single sample in a study of T cells after yellow fever vaccination. TCRdb reanalysed the 5' RACE reads using MiXCR and keeps one entry per CDR3 protein. This table holds about 68,000 distinct CDR3 sequences, 5% to 8% found once. Sequenced material: CD8+ T cells sorted from PBMCs, taken more than 35 days after the first yellow fever vaccination. These receptors came from a man between 18 and 29 years old who received the YFV17D yellow fever vaccine.

Ten or more counts support this clonotype. The rearrangement links TRBV4-1 to TRBJ1-1; weak D call: TRBD1 (5 bases). Germline loops: CDR1 MGHRA, CDR2 YSYEKL. V was trimmed by 2 bases and J by 5 bases, leaving 21 bases between them. This CDR3 comprises 17 residues. The CDR3 here is CASSQPTTSFGGTEAFF. CDR3 coding DNA: TGCGCCAGCAGCCAACCTACCACGTCCTTCGGGGGAACTGAAGCTTTCTTT.

This clonotype was recorded many times. The chain has TRBV5-1 and TRBJ2-7, with 9 nucleotides matching TRBD1. This CDR3 spans 16 amino acids. CDR1 and CDR2 from the germline V gene are SGHRS and YFSETQ. V lost 0 bases, J lost 5 bases, and 9 bases stayed unmatched. The CDR3, as DNA: TGCGCCAGCAGCTTGGTAACAGGGGGCAATTGGGACGAGCAGTACTTC. Translation: CASSLVTGGNWDEQYF.

This clonotype was observed at least ten times. The rearrangement uses TRBV12-3 or TRBV12-4 and TRBJ1-5; 10 nucleotides match TRBD1. The CDR3 is 14 residues long. The V and J ends lost 5 bases and 4 bases, in that order; junction bases with no gene match: 2. CDR3 amino acids: CASSGQGENQPQHF. CDR3 DNA: TGTGCCAGCAGTGGACAGGGGGAAAATCAGCCCCAGCATTTT.

This clonotype was seen many times. This sequence joins TRBV6-2 or TRBV6-3 and TRBJ2-2; D remains ambiguous. The CDR3 is 15 amino acids. Trimming took off 2 bases at V and 5 bases at J, with 12 bases between the two ends. Looked up from germline, CDR1 is MNHEY and CDR2 is SVGEGT. The CDR3 protein is CASSYSPDLTGELFF. For the CDR3, the DNA is TGTGCCAGCAGTTACAGTCCGGATCTTACCGGGGAGCTGTTTTTT.

This clonotype was observed a handful of times. The J gene is TRBJ2-1, the V gene TRBV11-2, with 8 bases matching TRBD2. V dropped 1 base and J dropped 5; count of bases not matched to a gene: 10. CDR1 and CDR2 from the germline V gene are SGHAT and FQNNGV. CDR3 length: 17 amino acids. The CDR3 sequence is CASSLGVSGGPHNEQFF. CDR3 nucleotides: TGTGCCAGCAGCTTAGGGGTCTCGGGGGGGCCCCACAATGAGCAGTTCTTC.

This clonotype was seen at least ten times. This chain connects TRBV15 to TRBJ2-3; TRBD1 matches 7 bases. The germline V gene has CDR1 LNHNV and CDR2 YYDKDF (reference sequence). V shed 6 bases and J 5 bases; nucleotides not matched to a gene: 5. The length of the CDR3 is 13 residues. The CDR3 DNA sequence: TGTGCCACCAGGGTAAGGGGGCAAGATACGCAGTATTTT. Residues: CATRVRGQDTQYF.

This clonotype was observed many times. The rearrangement links TRBV4-3 to TRBJ2-5, with a tentative D call TRBD2 (5 bases). The CDR3 runs to 14 residues. The V gene lost 3 bases and the J gene lost 4 bases, with 12 bases spanning the gap. CDR1 is LGHNA, CDR2 YSLEER, per germline. The CDR3 DNA reads TGCGCCAGCAGCCAGCAAGGAGGAGGAGAGACCCAGTACTTC. Translating gives CASSQQGGGETQYF.

This clonotype showed up many times. The chain uses TRBV20-1 and TRBJ1-1; D not certain. The V end lost 7 bases, the J end lost 3 bases, and 12 bases lay between the germline ends. This CDR3 has 12 amino acids. CDR1 is DFQATT, CDR2 SNEGSKA, per germline (reference sequence). Here the CDR3 reads CSVGSADTEAFF. The DNA for the CDR3 is TGCAGTGTCGGATCGGCGGACACTGAAGCTTTCTTT.

This clonotype was detected a few times. The chain has TRBV5-4 and TRBJ2-1; 13 nucleotides match TRBD2. Unmatched junction bases numbered 6, after V lost 4 bases and J lost 8 bases. The CDR3 sequence is 15 residues long. CDR1 is SGHNT and CDR2 is YYREEE in the germline V gene (reference sequence). CDR3 DNA: TGTGCCAGCAGCCCCACTAGCGGGGGGGTTGATGAGCAGTTCTTC. It is translated as CASSPTSGGVDEQFF. Looking up the rest from reference TRBV5-4 and TRBJ2-1 gives the full variable domain: ETGVTQSPTHLIKTRGQQVTLRCSSQSGHNTVSWYQQALGQGPQFIFQYYREEENGRGNFPPRFSGLQFPNYSSELNVNALELDDSALYLCASSPTSGGVDEQFFGPGTRLTVL.

The chain recombines TRBV21-1 with TRBJ2-3; the DNA was not compared with TRBD2, the D call given in the table. TRBV21-1 is a recognized pseudogene. The CDR3 covers 16 residues. This chain's CDR3 is CASSKVQGPSTDTQYF. The CDR3 nucleotides read TGTGCCAGCAGCAAAGTTCAGGGTCCCTCCACAGATACGCAGTATTTT.

This clonotype was observed a few times. This chain uses TRBV12-3 or TRBV12-4 with TRBJ1-2; a weak D match, TRBD1 (5 bases). The CDR3 covers 14 residues. V gave up 1 base and J gave up 8 bases, with 14 bases separating them. The CDR3: CASSLGANQGGYTF. DNA of the CDR3: TGTGCCAGCAGTTTAGGGGCGAACCAGGGCGGCTACACCTTC.

This clonotype has a handful of counts. This sequence joins TRBV30 and TRBJ2-7; TRBD1 is a possible D gene (6 bases). Germline loops: CDR1 GTSNPN, CDR2 SVGIG (reference sequence). There are 12 residues in the CDR3. Trimming shortened V by 1 base and J by 8 bases, and 12 bases separated the two germline ends. The DNA for the CDR3 is TGTGCCTGGAGTGCCACAGGGTACCAGCAGTACTTC. This encodes CAWSATGYQQYF.

This clonotype came up many times. The genes are TRBV12-3 or TRBV12-4 and TRBJ1-4; the match to TRBD1 covers 9 bases. The CDR3 loop spans 15 amino acids. The junction had 6 bases not matched to a gene; V was cut back by 3 bases and J by 7 bases. CDR3 nucleotide sequence: TGTGCCAGCAGTTTGGGGACAGGGATTGGTGAAAAACTGTTTTTT. This gives the protein CASSLGTGIGEKLFF.

At least ten counts were recorded for this clonotype. The chain uses TRBV11-2 and TRBJ2-7; 12 bases match TRBD1. Per the germline V gene, CDR1 is SGHAT and CDR2 is FQNNGV. This CDR3 is built from 14 residues. V lost 4 bases to trimming and J lost 4 bases; unmatched junction nucleotides: 2. The CDR3 DNA reads TGTGCCAGCAGCTGGGGACAGGGGGCATACGAGCAGTACGTC. It yields the protein CASSWGQGAYEQYV.

This clonotype was counted ten times or more. V usage is TRBV12-3 or TRBV12-4 and J usage is TRBJ2-5; D uncertain. Trimming took off 3 bases at V and 0 bases at J, with 5 bases between the two ends. This CDR3 has 13 residues. The CDR3 here is CASSFLDQETQYF. CDR3 in DNA: TGTGCCAGCAGTTTTTTGGACCAAGAGACCCAGTACTTC.

This clonotype was found many times. The chain employs TRBV7-2 and TRBJ2-1; 9 nucleotides agree with TRBD2. V lost 1 base, J lost 7 bases, and 8 bases stayed unmatched. The CDR3 totals 16 residues. In germline, CDR1 is SGHTA, CDR2 FQGNSA. The CDR3, as DNA: TGTGCCAGCAGCTTAGTTCTGCGGGGGGGCCGGAATGAGCAGTTCTTC. It encodes CASSLVLRGGRNEQFF.

This clonotype has a count of ten or more. The J gene is TRBJ1-4, the V gene TRBV6-5; unclear D gene. V shed 0 bases and J shed 7 bases, with 15 bases lying between them. The CDR3 has 16 residues. CDR1 is MNHEY and CDR2 is SVGAGI in the germline V gene. The CDR3, as DNA: TGTGCCAGCAGTTACTCGCCCATCGAAACGGGTGAAAAACTGTTTTTT. Translated: CASSYSPIETGEKLFF.

V usage is TRBV4-1 and J usage is TRBJ2-7, with 10 positions matching TRBD1. After removal of 1 base from V and 4 bases from J, the junction contained 1 base not matched to a gene. CDR1 is MGHRA and CDR2 is YSYEKL in the germline V gene. The CDR3 consists of 14 residues. The CDR3 DNA reads as TGCGCCAGCAGCCAAGGACAGGGGGCTTACGAGCAGTACGTC. Translation: CASSQGQGAYEQYV.

CDR3 amino acids: CAIGNRGDTQYF. Written as DNA, the CDR3 is TGTGCCATCGGGAACAGGGGAGATACGCAGTATTTT. V is TRBV10-3 and J is TRBJ2-3; TRBD1 agrees at 7 bases. V lost 8 bases to trimming and J lost 5 bases; unmatched junction nucleotides: 4. The germline V gene has CDR1 ENHRY and CDR2 SYGVKD. This CDR3 contains 12 residues.

This clonotype was observed a single time. This may stem from a read error, because a much larger clone lies one nucleotide away. The genes are TRBV29-1 and TRBJ2-5; D may be TRBD1 (8 bases). This CDR3 has 14 amino acids. Germline V gene lookup returns CDR1 SQVTM and CDR2 ANQGSEA. CDR3 residues: CSVAPQGAGETHYF. The CDR3 coding sequence is TGCAGCGTCGCGCCGCAGGGGGCGGGAGAGACCCATTACTTC.